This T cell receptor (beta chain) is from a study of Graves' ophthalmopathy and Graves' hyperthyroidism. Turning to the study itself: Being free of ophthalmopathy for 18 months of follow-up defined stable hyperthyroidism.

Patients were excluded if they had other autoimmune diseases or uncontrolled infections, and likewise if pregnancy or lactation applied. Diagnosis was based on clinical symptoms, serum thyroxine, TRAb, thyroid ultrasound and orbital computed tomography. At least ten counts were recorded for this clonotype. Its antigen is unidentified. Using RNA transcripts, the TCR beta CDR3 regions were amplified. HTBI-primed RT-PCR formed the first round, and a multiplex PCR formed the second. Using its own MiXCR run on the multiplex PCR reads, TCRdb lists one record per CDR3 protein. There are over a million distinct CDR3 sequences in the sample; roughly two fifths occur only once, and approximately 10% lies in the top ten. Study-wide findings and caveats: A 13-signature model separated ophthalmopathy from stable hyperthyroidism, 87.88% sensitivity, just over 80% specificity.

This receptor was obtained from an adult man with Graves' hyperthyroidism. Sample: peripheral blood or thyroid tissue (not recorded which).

The CDR3 region is CASRRADYGYTF. The CDR3, as DNA: TGTGCCAGCAGACGCGCAGACTATGGCTACACCTTC. This sequence joins TRBV7-2 and TRBJ1-2; D is unclear. Germline assignment: CDR1 SGHTA and CDR2 FQGNSA. The V end lost 6 bases, the J end lost 3 bases, and 8 bases lay between the germline ends. This CDR3 spans 12 amino acids. The full variable domain, with the rest looked up from reference TRBV7-2 and TRBJ1-2, is GAGVSQSPSNKVTEKGKDVELRCDPISGHTALYWYRQSLGQGLEFLIYFQGNSAPDKSGLPSDRFSAERTGGSVSTLTIQRTQQEDSAVYLCASRRADYGYTFGSGTRLTVV.